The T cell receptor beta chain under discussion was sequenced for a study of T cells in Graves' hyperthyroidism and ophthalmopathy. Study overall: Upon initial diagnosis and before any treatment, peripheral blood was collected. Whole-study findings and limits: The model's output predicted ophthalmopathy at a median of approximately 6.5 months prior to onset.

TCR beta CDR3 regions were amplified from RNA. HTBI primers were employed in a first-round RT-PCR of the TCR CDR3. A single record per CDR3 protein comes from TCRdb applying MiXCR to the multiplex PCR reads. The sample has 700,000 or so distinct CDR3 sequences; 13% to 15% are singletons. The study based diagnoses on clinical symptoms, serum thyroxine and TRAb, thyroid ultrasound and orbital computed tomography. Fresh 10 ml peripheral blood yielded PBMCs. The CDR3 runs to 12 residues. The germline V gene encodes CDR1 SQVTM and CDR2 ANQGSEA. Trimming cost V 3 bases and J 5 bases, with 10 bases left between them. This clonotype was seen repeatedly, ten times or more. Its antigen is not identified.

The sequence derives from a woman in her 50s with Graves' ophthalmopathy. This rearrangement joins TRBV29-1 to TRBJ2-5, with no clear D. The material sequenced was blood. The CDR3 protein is CSVERNGETQYF. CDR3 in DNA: TGCAGCGTTGAGCGGAATGGGGAGACCCAGTACTTC.